The table lists the clone carrying this T cell receptor (beta chain) with a count of one. This sample stems from a study of blood T cell repertoires in COVID-19. In the source study's methods: Nucleated cell counts were estimated from reference gene primer amplification. The protocol was immunoSEQ multiplex PCR, while the TCRdb copy is restricted to in-frame clones and leaves out a portion. V, J and clone size are taken as reported in that table, and D and trimming were inferred from the DNA itself. Altogether 200,000 to 250,000 clones are present, more than 85% being singletons, with the ten largest covering around 0.85%. Seattle-derived patients entered the study during active infection and were followed longitudinally. Trimming cost V 6 bases and J 7 bases, with 7 bases left between them. Looked up from germline, CDR1 is MNHEY and CDR2 is SVGAGI. The CDR3 has 11 amino acids.

Sequences were obtained from peripheral blood. The V gene is TRBV6-5, the J gene TRBJ1-5; unclear D gene. This clonotype was obtained from a man aged 55 to 69 with COVID-19, enrolled during active disease. CDR3 DNA: TGTGCCAGCAGCGGGGTACAGCCCCAGCATTTT. Translation gives CASSGVQPQHF.